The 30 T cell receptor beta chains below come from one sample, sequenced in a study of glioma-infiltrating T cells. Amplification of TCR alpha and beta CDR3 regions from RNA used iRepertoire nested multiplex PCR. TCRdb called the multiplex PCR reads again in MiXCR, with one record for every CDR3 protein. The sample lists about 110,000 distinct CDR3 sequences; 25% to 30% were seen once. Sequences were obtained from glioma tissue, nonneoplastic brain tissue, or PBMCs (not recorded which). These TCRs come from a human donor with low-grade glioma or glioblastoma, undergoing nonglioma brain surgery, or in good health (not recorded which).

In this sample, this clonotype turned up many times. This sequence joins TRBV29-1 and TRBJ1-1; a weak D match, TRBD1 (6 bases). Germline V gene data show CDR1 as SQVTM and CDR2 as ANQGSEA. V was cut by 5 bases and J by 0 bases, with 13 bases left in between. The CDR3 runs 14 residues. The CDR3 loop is CSVPSRGLNTEAFF. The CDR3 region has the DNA TGCAGCGTTCCTTCTCGGGGGCTGAACACTGAAGCTTTCTTT.

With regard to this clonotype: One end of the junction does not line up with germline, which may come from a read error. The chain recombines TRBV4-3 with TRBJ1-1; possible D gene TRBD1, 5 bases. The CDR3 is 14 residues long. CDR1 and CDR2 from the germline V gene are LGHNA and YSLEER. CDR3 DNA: TGCACCAGCAGCCAAGAAATGGACACCACTGAAGCTTTCTTT. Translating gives CTSSQEMDTTEAFF.

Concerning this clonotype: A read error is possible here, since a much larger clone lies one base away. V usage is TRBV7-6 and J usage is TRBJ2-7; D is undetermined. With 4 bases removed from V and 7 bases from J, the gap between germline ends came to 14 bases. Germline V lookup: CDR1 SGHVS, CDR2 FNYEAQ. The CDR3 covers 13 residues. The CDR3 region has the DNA TGTGCCAGCAGCTGGCAGTCCTACAATGAGCAGTACTTC. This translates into CASSWQSYNEQYF.

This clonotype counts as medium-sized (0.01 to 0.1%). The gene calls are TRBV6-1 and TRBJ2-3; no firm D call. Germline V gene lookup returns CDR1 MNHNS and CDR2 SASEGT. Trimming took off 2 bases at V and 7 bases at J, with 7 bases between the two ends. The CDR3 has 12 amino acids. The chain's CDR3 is CASSENSYTQYF. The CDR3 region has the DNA TGTGCCAGCAGTGAAAACTCTTATACGCAGTATTTT.

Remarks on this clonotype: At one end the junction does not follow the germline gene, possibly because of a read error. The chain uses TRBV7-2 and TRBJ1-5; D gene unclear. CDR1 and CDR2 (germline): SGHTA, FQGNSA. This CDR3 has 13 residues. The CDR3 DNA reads TGTGCCAGCAGCTTTTTTCTCGGACCCCCCCCGCACTTT. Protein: CASSFFLGPPPHF.

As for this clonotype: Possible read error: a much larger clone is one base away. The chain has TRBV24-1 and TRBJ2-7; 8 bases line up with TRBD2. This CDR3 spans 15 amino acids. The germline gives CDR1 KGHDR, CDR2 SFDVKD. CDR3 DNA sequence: TGTGCCACCTGTGATTTGCCCGGGAGGGGCTACGAGCAGTACTTC. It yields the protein CATCDLPGRGYEQYF.

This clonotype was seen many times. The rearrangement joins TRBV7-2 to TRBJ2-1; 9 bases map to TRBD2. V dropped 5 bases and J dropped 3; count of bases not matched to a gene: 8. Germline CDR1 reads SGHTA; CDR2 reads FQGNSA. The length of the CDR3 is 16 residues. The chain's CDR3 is CASSPLAGTNYNEQFF. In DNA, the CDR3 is TGTGCCAGCAGCCCCCTAGCGGGGACGAACTACAATGAGCAGTTCTTC.

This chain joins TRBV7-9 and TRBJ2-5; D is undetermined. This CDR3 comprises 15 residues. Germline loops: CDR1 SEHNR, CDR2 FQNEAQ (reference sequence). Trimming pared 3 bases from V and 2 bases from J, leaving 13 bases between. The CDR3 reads CASSFRKGKQETQYF. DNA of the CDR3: TGTGCCAGCAGCTTTAGAAAGGGAAAACAAGAGACCCAGTACTTC. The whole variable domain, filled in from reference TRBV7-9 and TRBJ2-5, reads DTGVSQNPRHKITKRGQNVTFRCDPISEHNRLYWYRQTLGQGPEFLTYFQNEAQLEKSRLLSDRFSAERPKGSFSTLEIQRTEQGDSAMYLCASSFRKGKQETQYFGPGTRLLVL.

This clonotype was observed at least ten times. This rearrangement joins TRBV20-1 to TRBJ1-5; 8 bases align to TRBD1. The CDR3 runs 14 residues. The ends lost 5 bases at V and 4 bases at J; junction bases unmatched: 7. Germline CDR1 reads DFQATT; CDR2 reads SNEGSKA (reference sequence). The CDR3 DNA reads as TGCAGTGCTGAGGGACAGGCCCTTAATCAGCCCCAGCATTTT. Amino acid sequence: CSAEGQALNQPQHF.

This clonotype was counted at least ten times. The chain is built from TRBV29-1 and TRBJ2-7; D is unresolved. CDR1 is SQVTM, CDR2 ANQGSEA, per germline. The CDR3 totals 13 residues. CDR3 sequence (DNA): TGCCCACGTCTGAAGGACGAGACCTACGAGCAGTACTTC. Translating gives CPRLKDETYEQYF.

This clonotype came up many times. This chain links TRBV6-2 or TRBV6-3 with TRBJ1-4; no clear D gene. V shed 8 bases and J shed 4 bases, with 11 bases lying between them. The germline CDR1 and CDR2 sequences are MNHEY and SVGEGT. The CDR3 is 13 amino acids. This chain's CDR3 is CASCRDYNEKLFF. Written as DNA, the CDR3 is TGTGCCAGCTGCCGGGATTATAATGAAAAACTGTTTTTT.

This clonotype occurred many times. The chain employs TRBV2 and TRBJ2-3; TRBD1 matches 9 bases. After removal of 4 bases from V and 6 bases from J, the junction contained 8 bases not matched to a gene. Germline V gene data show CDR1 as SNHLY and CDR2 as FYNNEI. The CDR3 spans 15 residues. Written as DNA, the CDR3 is TGTGCCAGCAGTGCGCCGGGACAGGGCAGCGATACGCAGTATTTT. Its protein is CASSAPGQGSDTQYF.

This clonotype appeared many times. The CDR3 coding sequence is TGTGCCAGTATGGGGGGGCCCGATCGGGACTATGGCTACACCTTC. Protein: CASMGGPDRDYGYTF. The chain links TRBV19 to TRBJ1-2, with TRBD1 as a possible D gene (6 bases). The ends were cut back, 7 bases at V and 3 bases at J, with 18 bases in the middle. Germline V gene lookup returns CDR1 LNHDA and CDR2 SQIVND (reference sequence). The CDR3 has 15 amino acids.

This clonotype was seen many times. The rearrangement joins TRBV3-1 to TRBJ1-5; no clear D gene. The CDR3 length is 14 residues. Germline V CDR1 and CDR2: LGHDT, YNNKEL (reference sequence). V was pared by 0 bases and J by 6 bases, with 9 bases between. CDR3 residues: CASSQDSFAQPQHF. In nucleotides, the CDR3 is TGTGCCAGCAGCCAAGATTCGTTTGCTCAGCCCCAGCATTTT.

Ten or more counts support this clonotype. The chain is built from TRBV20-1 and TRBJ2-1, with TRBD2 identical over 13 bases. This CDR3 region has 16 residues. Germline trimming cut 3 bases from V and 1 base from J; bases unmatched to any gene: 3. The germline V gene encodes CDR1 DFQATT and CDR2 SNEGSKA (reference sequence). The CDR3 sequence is CSARATSGRSYNEQFF. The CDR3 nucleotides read TGCAGTGCTAGGGCGACTAGCGGGAGGTCCTACAATGAGCAGTTCTTC.

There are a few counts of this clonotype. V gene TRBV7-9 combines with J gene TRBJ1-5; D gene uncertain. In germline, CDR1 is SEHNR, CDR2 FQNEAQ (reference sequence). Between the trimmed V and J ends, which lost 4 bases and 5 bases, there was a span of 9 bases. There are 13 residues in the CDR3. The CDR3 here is CASSSSGYQPQHF. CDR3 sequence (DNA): TGTGCCAGCAGCTCGAGCGGCTATCAGCCCCAGCATTTT.

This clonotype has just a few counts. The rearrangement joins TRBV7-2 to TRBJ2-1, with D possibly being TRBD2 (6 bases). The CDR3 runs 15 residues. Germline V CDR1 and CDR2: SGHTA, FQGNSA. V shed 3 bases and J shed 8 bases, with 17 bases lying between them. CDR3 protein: CASSFGAISGDEQFF. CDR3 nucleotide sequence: TGTGCCAGCAGCTTTGGGGCGATCTCGGGAGATGAGCAGTTCTTC.

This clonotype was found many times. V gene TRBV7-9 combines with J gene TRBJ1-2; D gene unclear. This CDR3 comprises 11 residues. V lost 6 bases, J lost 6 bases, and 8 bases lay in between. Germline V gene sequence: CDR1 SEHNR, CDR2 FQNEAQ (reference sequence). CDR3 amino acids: CASSVSDGYTF. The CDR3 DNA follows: TGTGCCAGCAGTGTCAGTGATGGCTACACCTTC.

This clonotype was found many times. CDR3 protein: CASSSEIYEQYF. The CDR3 DNA reads as TGTGCCAGCAGTTCGGAGATTTACGAGCAGTACTTC. The rearrangement links TRBV28 to TRBJ2-7; D not certain. The germline CDR1 and CDR2 sequences are MDHEN and SYDVKM. The CDR3 is 12 amino acids. V was shortened by 4 bases and J by 4 bases, with 8 bases between the two germline ends. Full variable domain (rest looked up from reference TRBV28 and TRBJ2-7): DVKVTQSSRYLVKRTGEKVFLECVQDMDHENMFWYRQDPGLGLRLIYFSYDVKMKEKGDIPEGYSVSREKKERFSLILESASTNQTSMYLCASSSEIYEQYFGPGTRLTVT.

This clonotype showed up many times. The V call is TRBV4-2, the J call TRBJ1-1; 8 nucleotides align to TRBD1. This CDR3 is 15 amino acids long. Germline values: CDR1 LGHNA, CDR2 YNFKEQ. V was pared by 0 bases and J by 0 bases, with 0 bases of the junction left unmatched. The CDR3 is CASSQETGVNTEAFF. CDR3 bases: TGTGCCAGCAGCCAAGAGACAGGGGTGAACACTGAAGCTTTCTTT.

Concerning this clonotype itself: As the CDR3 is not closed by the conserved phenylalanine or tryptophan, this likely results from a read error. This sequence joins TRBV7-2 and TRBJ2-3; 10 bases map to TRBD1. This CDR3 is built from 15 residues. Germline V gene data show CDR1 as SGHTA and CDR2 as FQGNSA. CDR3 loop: CASSPRDRGTDTQYY. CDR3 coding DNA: TGTGCCAGCAGCCCCCGGGACAGGGGAACAGATACCCAGTATTAT.

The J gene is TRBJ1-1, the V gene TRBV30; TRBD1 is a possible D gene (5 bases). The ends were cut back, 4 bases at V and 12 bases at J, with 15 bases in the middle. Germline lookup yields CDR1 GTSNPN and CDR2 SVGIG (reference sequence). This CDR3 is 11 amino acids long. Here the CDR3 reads CAWNEQVRPFF. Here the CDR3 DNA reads TGTGCCTGGAATGAACAGGTGCGGCCTTTCTTT.

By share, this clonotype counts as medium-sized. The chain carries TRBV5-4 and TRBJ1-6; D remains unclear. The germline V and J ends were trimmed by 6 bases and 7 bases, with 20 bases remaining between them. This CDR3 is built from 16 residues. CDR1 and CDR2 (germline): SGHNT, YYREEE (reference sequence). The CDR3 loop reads CASNEGLTRDNSPLHF. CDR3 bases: TGTGCCAGCAACGAGGGCCTAACACGAGACAATTCACCCCTCCACTTT.

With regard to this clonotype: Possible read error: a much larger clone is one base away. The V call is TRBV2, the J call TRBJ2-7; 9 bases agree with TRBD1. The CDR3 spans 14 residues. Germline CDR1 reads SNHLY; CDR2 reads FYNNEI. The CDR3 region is CASSGQGVRYDQYF. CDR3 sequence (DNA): TGTGCCAGCAGTGGACAGGGGGTCAGGTACGACCAGTACTTC.

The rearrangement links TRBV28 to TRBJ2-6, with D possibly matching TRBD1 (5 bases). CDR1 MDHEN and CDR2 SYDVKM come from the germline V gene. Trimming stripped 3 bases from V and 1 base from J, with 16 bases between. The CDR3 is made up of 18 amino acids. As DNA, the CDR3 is TGTGCCAGCAGTTTGATACCAAGGGGTGGATCTGGGGCCAACGTCCTGACTTTC. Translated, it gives CASSLIPRGGSGANVLTF.

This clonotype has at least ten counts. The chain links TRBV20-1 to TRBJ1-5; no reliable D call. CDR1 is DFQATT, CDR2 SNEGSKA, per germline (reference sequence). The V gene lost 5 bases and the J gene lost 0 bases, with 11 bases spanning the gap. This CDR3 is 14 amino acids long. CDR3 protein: CSAQRVHSNQPQHF. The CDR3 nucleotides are TGCAGTGCTCAACGTGTCCATAGCAATCAGCCCCAGCATTTT.

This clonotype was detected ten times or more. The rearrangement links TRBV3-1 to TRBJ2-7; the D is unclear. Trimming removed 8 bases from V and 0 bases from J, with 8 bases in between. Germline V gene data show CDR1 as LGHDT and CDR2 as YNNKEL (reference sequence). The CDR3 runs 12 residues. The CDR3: CASRRSSYEQYF. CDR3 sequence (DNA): TGTGCCAGCCGGCGGAGCTCCTACGAGCAGTACTTC.

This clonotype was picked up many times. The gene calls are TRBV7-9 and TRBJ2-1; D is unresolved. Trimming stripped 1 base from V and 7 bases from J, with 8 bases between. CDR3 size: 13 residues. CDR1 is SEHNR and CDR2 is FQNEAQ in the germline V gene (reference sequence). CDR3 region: CASSLGRVNEQFF. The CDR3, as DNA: TGTGCCAGCAGCTTAGGAAGGGTTAATGAGCAGTTCTTC. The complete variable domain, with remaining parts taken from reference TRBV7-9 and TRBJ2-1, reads DTGVSQNPRHKITKRGQNVTFRCDPISEHNRLYWYRQTLGQGPEFLTYFQNEAQLEKSRLLSDRFSAERPKGSFSTLEIQRTEQGDSAMYLCASSLGRVNEQFFGPGTRLTVL.

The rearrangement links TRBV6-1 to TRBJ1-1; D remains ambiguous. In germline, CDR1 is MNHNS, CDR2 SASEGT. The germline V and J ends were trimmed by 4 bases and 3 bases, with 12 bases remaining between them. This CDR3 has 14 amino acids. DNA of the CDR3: TGTGCCAGCAGTGGCCGGGAAACAGACACTGAAGCTTTCTTT. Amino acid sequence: CASSGRETDTEAFF.

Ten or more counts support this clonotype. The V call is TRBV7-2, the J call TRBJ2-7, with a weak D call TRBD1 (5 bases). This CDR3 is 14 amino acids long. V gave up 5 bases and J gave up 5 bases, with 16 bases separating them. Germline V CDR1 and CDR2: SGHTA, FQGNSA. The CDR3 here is CASSPQGSGHEQYF. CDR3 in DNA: TGTGCCAGCAGCCCCCAGGGCTCGGGCCACGAGCAGTACTTC.